This record covers a single T cell receptor beta chain. The antigen is not known. Clones were read by immunoSEQ multiplex PCR, and TCRdb kept only the in-frame ones, dropping some. This sample has tens of thousands of clones; under 95% occur once, and the top ten carry approximately 0.35%. The entry originates in a study of graft-versus-host responses after intestinal transplantation. For the study at large: Recipients underwent multivisceral, liver-intestinal, or isolated intestinal transplants.

Germline-derived CDR1 and CDR2 are SGHRS and YFSETQ. After removal of 6 bases from V and 0 bases from J, the junction contained 4 bases not matched to a gene. CDR3 length: 17 residues. Findings and caveats of the study: Marrow from the recipient contained GvH clones, some of which had appeared first in ileum or blood.

Sequenced material: unstimulated CD4+ T cells sorted from spleen or lymph node cells, taken before transplant. The V gene is TRBV5-1, the J gene TRBJ2-2; TRBD2 matches at 14 bases. The receptor was derived from a human donor who was the organ donor for an intestinal transplant. The CDR3 DNA is TGCGCCAGCACCGGGACTAGCGGGAGCCCGAACACCGGGGAGCTGTTTTTT. This translates into CASTGTSGSPNTGELFF.